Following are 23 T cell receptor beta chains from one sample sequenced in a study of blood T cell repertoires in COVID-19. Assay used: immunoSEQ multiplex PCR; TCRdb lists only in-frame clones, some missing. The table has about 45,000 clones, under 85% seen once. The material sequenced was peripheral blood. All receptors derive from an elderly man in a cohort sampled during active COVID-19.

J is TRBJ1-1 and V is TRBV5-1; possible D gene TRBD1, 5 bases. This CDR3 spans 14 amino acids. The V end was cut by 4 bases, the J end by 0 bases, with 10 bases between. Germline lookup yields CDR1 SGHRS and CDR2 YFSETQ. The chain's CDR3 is CASSPQTVNTEAFF. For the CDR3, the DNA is TGCGCCAGCAGCCCCCAGACAGTGAACACTGAAGCTTTCTTT. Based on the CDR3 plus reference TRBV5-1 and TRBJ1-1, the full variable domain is KAGVTQTPRYLIKTRGQQVTLSCSPISGHRSVSWYQQTPGQGLQFLFEYFSETQRNKGNFPGRFSGRQFSNSRSEMNVSTLELGDSALYLCASSPQTVNTEAFFGQGTRLTVV.

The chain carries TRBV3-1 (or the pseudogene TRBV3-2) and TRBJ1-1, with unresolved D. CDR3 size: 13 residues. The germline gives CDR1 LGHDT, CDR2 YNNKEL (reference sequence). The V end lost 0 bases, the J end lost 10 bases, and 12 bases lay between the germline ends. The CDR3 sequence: CASSQDRNLGAFF. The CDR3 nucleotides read TGTGCCAGCAGCCAAGATCGCAACCTAGGAGCTTTCTTT.

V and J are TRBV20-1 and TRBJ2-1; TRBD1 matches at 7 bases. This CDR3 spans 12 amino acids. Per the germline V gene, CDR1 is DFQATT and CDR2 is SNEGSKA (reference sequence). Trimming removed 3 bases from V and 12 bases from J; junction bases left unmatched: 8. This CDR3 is CSASRQGYGQFF. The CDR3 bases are TGCAGTGCTAGTCGACAGGGATATGGGCAGTTCTTC.

The CDR3 DNA sequence: TGTGCCAGCAGCCTCAGGGGCAATGAGCAGTTCTTC. It specifies CASSLRGNEQFF. The chain carries TRBV7-2 and TRBJ2-1, with D possibly TRBD1 on 6 matching bases. The germline V and J ends were trimmed by 5 bases and 6 bases, with 8 bases remaining between them. CDR1 and CDR2 from the germline V gene are SGHTA and FQGNSA. The length of the CDR3 is 12 residues.

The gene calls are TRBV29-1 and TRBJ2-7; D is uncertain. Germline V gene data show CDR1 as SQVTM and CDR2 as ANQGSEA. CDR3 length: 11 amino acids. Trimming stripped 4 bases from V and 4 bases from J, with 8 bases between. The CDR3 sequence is CSVARKYEQYF. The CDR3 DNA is TGCAGCGTTGCCAGGAAGTACGAGCAGTACTTC.

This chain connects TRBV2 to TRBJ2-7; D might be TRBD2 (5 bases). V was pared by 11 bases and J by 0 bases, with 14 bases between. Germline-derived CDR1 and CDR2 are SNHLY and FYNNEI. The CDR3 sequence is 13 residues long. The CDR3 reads CAGGDTSSYEQYF. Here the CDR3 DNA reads TGTGCCGGAGGCGACACGAGCTCCTACGAGCAGTACTTC. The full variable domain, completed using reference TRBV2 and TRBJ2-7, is EPEVTQTPSHQVTQMGQEVILRCVPISNHLYFYWYRQILGQKVEFLVSFYNNEISEKSEIFDDQFSVERPDGSNFTLKIRSTKLEDSAMYFCAGGDTSSYEQYFGPGTRLTVT.

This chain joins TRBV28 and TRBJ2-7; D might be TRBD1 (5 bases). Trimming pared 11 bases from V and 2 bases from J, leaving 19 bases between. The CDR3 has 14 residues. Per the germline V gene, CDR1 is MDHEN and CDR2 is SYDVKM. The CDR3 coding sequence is TGTGCCGCCACTTGGGGCACTCGAACCTACGAGCAGTACTTC. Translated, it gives CAATWGTRTYEQYF. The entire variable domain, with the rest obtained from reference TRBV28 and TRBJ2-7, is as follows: DVKVTQSSRYLVKRTGEKVFLECVQDMDHENMFWYRQDPGLGLRLIYFSYDVKMKEKGDIPEGYSVSREKKERFSLILESASTNQTSMYLCAATWGTRTYEQYFGPGTRLTVT.

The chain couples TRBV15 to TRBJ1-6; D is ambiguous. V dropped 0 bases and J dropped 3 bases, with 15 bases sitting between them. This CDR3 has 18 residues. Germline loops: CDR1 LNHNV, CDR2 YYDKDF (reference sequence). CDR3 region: CATSRDRTAGYYNSPLHF. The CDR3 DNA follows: TGTGCCACCAGCAGAGATAGAACAGCCGGATACTATAATTCACCCCTCCACTTT. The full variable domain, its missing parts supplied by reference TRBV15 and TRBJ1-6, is DAMVIQNPRYQVTQFGKPVTLSCSQTLNHNVMYWYQQKSSQAPKLLFHYYDKDFNNEADTPDNFQSRRPNTSFCFLDIRSPGLGDTAMYLCATSRDRTAGYYNSPLHFGNGTRLTVT.

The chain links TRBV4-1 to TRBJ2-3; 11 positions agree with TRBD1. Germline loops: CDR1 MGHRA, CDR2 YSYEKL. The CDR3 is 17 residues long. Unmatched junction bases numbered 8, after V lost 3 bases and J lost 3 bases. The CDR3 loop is CASSHLGQGAGTDTQYF. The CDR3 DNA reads TGCGCCAGCAGCCACCTCGGACAGGGGGCAGGAACAGATACGCAGTATTTT.

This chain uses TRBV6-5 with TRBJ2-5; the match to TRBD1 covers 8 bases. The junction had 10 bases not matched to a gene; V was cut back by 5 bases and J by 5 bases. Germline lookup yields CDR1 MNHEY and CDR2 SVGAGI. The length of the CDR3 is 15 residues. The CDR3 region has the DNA TGTGCCAGCAGTACTCGACCAGGGGGCAGGGAGACCCAGTACTTC. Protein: CASSTRPGGRETQYF.

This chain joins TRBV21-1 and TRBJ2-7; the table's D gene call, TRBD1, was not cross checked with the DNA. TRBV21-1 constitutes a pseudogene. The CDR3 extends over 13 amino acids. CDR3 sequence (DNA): TGTGCCTGCCGGGACAGGGTCAACTACGAGCAGTACTTC. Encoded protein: CACRDRVNYEQYF.

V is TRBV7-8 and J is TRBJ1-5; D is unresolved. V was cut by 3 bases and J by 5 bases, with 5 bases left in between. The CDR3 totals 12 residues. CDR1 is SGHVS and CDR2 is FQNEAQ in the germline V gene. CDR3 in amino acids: CASSLAYQPQHF. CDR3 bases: TGTGCCAGCAGCTTGGCTTATCAGCCCCAGCATTTT.

CDR3 DNA: TGTGCCACCCGATTGACAGGGGGCAATCAGCCCCAGCATTTT. This encodes CATRLTGGNQPQHF. The chain links TRBV15 to TRBJ1-5, with 8 bases aligning to TRBD1. Per germline, CDR1 LNHNV and CDR2 YYDKDF (reference sequence). The CDR3 covers 14 residues. Losses at the gene ends were 8 bases for V and 2 bases for J; bases not matched to a gene: 5. The entire variable domain, with the rest obtained from reference TRBV15 and TRBJ1-5, is as follows: DAMVIQNPRYQVTQFGKPVTLSCSQTLNHNVMYWYQQKSSQAPKLLFHYYDKDFNNEADTPDNFQSRRPNTSFCFLDIRSPGLGDTAMYLCATRLTGGNQPQHFGDGTRLSIL.

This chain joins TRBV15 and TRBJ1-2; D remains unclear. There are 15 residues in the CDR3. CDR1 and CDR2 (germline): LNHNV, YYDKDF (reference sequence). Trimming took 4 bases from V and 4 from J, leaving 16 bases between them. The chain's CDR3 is CATSTSPTVPYGYTF. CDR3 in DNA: TGTGCCACCAGCACCTCACCTACAGTGCCCTATGGCTACACCTTC.

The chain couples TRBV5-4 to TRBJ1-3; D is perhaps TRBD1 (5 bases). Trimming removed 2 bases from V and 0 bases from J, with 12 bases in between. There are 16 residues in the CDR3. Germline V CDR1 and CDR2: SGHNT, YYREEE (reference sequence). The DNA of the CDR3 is TGTGCCAGCAGCTTCGGAGGGACCCTCTCTGGAAACACCATATATTTT. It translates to CASSFGGTLSGNTIYF.

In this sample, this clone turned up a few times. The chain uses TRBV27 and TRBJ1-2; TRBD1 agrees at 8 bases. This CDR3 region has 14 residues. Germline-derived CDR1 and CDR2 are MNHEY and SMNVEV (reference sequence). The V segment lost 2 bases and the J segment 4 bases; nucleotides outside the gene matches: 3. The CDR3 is CASSLQGAGYGYTF. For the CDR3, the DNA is TGTGCCAGCAGTTTACAGGGGGCTGGCTATGGCTACACCTTC.

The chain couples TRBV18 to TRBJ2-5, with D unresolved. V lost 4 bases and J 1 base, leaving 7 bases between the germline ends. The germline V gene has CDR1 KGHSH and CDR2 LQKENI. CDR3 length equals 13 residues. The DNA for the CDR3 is TGTGCCAGCTCACATCACAGCCAAGAGACCCAGTACTTC. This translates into CASSHHSQETQYF.

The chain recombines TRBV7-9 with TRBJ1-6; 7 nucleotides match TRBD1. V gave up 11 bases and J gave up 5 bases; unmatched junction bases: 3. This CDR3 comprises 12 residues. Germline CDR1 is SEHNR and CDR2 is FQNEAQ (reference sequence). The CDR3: CAGGTDNSPLHF. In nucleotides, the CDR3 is TGTGCCGGGGGGACAGATAATTCACCCCTCCACTTT. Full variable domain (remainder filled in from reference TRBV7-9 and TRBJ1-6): DTGVSQNPRHKITKRGQNVTFRCDPISEHNRLYWYRQTLGQGPEFLTYFQNEAQLEKSRLLSDRFSAERPKGSFSTLEIQRTEQGDSAMYLCAGGTDNSPLHFGNGTRLTVT.

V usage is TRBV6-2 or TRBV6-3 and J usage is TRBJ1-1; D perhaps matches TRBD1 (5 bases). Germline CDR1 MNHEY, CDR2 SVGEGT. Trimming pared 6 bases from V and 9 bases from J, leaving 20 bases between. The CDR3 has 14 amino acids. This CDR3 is CASSEQPGYWKAFF. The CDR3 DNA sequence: TGTGCCAGCAGCGAACAACCAGGGTATTGGAAAGCTTTCTTT.

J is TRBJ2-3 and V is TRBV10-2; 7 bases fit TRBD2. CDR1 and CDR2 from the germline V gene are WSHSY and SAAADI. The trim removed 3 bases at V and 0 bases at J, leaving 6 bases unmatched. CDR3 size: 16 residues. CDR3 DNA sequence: TGCGCCAGCAGTGAAGGAAGGACTAGTAGCACAGATACGCAGTATTTT. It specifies CASSEGRTSSTDTQYF.

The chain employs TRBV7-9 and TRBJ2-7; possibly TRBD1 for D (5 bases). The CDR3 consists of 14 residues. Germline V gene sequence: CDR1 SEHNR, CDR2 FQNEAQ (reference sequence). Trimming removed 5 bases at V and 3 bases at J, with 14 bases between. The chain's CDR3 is CASSEGQGIYEQYF. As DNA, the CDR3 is TGTGCCAGCAGCGAAGGGCAGGGTATCTACGAGCAGTACTTC.

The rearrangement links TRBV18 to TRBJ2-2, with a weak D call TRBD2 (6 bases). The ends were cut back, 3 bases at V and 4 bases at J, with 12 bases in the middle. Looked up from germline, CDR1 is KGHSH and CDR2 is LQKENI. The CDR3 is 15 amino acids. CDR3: CASSPGLTRTGELFF. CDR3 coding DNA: TGTGCCAGCTCACCGGGACTTACCCGCACCGGGGAGCTGTTTTTT.

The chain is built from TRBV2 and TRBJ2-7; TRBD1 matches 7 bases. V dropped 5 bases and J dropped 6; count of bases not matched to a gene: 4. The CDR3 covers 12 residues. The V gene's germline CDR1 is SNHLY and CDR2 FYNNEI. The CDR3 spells CASSYTGVEQYF. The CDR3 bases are TGTGCCAGCAGTTATACAGGGGTCGAGCAGTACTTC.